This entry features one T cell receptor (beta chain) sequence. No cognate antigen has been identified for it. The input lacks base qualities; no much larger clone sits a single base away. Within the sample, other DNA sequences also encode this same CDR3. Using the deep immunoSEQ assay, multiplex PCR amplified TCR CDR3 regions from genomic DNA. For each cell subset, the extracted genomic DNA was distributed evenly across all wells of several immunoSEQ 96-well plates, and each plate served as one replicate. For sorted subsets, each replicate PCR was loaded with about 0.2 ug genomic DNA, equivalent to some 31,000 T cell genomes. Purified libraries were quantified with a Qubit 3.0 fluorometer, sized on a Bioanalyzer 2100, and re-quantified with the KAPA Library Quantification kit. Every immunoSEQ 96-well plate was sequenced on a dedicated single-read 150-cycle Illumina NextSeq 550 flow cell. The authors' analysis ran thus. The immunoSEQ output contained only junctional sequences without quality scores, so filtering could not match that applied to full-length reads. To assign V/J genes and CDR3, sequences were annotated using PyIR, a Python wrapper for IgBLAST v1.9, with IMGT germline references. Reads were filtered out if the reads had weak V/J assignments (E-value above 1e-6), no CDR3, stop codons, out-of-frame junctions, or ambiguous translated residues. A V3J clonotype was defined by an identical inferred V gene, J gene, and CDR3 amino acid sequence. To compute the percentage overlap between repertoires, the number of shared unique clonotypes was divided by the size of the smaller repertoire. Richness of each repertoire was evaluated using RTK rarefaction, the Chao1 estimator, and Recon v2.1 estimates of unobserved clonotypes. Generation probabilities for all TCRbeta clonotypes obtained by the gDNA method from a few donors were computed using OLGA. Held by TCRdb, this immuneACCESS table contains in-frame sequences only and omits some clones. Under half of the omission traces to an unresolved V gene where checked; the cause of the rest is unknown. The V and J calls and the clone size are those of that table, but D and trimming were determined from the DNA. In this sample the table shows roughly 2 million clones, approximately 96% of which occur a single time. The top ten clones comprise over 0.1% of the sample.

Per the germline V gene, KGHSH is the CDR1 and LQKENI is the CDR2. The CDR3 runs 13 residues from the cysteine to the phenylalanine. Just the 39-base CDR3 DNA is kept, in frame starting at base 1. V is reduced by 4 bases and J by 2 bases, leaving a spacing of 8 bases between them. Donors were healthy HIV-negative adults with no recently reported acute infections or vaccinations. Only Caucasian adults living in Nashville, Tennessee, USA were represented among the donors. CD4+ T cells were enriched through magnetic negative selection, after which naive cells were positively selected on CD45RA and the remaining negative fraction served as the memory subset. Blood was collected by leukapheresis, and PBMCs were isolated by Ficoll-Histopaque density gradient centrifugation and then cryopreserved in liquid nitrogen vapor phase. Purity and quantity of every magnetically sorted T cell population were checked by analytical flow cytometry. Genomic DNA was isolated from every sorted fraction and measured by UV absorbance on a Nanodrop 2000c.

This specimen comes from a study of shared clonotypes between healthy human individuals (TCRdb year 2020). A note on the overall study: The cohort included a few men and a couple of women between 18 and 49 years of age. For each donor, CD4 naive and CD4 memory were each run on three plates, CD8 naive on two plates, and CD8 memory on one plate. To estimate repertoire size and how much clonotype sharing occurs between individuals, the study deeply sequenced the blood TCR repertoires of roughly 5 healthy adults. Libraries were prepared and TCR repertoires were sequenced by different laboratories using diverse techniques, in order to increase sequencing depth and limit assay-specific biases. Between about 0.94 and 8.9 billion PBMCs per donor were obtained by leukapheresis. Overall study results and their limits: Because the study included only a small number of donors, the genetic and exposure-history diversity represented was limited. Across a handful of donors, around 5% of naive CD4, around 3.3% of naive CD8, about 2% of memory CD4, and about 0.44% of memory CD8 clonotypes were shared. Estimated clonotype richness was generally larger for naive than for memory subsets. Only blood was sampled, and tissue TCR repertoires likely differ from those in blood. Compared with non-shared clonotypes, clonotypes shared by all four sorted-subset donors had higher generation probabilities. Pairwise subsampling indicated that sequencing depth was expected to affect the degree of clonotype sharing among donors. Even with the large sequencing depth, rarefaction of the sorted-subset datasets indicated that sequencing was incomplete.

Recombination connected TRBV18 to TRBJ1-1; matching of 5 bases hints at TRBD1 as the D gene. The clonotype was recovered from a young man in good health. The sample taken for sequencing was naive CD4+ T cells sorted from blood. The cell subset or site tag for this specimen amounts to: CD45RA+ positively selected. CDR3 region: CASSLTENTEAFF. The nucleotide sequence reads TGTGCCAGCTCACTGACAGAAAACACTGAAGCTTTCTTT.